Here is one T cell receptor beta chain with its context. As yet, its antigen is unknown. This CDR3 is 15 amino acids long. Trimming pared 1 base from V and 1 base from J, leaving 10 bases between. Germline V CDR1 and CDR2: SGDLS, YYNGEE. Data came from immunoSEQ multiplex PCR; TCRdb stores just in-frame clones and leaves some out. The sample yields around 50,000 clones, around 84% seen once. The time point here: week 47, end of study. Mutant IDH1 20-mer peptide, at 300 ug, made up each vaccine dose, with topical imiquimod. The data stem from a study of a mutant IDH1 vaccine in newly diagnosed glioma. On the study more broadly: Treated patients, averaging roughly 40 years, were about 60% male and approximately 38% female. The therapy given earlier, which was standard therapy, consisted of radiotherapy, temozolomide, or both, and most of the patients received both.

This specimen consisted of PBMCs, obtained from a glioma patient whose treatment included an IDH1 peptide vaccine. The clonotype comes from a woman in her 30s with glioma. Some clones in this sample may be carry-over from other donors' samples. The chain couples TRBV9 to TRBJ2-3; a possible D gene is TRBD2 (5 bases). CDR3 protein: CASSVRGLGTDTQYF. CDR3 bases: TGTGCCAGCAGCGTAAGAGGGCTAGGCACAGATACGCAGTATTTT. The full variable domain, with the rest looked up from reference TRBV9 and TRBJ2-3, is DSGVTQTPKHLITATGQRVTLRCSPRSGDLSVYWYQQSLDQGLQFLIQYYNGEERAKGNILERFSAQQFPDLHSELNLSSLELGDSALYFCASSVRGLGTDTQYFGPGTRLTVL.